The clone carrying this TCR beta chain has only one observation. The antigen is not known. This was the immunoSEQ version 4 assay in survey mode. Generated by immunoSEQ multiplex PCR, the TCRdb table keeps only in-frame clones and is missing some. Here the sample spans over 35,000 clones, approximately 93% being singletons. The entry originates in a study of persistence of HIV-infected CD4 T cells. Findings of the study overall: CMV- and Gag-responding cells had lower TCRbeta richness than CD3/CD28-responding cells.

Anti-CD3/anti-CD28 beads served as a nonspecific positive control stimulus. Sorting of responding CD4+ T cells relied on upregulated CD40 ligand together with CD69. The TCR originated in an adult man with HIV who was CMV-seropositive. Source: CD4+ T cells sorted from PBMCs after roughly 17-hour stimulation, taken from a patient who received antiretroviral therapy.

The CDR3 sequence: CSVRVGAFPYAFF. The CDR3 DNA follows: TGCAGCGTTCGAGTTGGGGCATTCCCTTATGCTTTCTTT. The V call is TRBV29-1, the J call TRBJ1-1; possibly TRBD1 for D (5 bases). Trimming took off 5 bases at V and 11 bases at J, with 21 bases between the two ends. Germline V gives CDR1 SQVTM, CDR2 ANQGSEA. The CDR3 totals 13 residues.